This T cell receptor beta chain originates from a study of blood T cell repertoires in COVID-19. Germline trimming cut 2 bases from V and 3 bases from J; bases unmatched to any gene: 2. CDR1 is SGHTA and CDR2 is FQGNSA in the germline V gene. The CDR3 has 14 amino acids. This table comes from immunoSEQ multiplex PCR, and its TCRdb copy is limited to in-frame clones, with some not included. The sample carries roughly 230,000 clones, roughly 81% recorded once. The receptor comes from a man aged 40-49 years with acute or convalescent COVID-19. The chain recombines TRBV7-2 with TRBJ2-5, with 8 nucleotides matching TRBD2. The specimen sequenced was peripheral blood. In nucleotides, the CDR3 is TGTGCCAGCAGCTTAACGGGGGGGGAAGAGACCCAGTACTTC. Protein product: CASSLTGGEETQYF.